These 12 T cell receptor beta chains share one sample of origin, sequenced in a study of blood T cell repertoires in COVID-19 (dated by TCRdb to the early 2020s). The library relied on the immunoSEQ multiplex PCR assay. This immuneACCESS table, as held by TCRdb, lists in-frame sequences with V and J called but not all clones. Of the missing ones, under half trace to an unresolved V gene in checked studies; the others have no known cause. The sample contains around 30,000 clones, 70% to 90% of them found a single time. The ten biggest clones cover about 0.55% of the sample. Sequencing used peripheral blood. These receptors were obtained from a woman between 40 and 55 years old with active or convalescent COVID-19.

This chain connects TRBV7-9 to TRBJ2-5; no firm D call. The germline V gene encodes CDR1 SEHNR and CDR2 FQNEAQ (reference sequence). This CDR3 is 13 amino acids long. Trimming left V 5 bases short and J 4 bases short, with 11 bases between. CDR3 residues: CASSPGDRETQYF. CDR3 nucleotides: TGTGCCAGCAGCCCCGGAGATCGAGAGACCCAGTACTTC.

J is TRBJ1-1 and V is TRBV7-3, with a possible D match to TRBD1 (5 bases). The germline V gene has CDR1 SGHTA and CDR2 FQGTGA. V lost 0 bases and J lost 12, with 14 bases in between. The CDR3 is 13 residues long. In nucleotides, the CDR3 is TGTGCCAGCAGCTTAACATTAGAACAGGTGCCTTTCTTT. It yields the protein CASSLTLEQVPFF.

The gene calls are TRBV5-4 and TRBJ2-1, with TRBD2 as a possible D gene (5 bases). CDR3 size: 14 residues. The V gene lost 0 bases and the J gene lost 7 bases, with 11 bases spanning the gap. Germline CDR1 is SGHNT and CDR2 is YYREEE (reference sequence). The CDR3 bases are TGTGCCAGCAGCTTGGACTCTCGGGGAAATGAGCAGTTCTTC. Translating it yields CASSLDSRGNEQFF. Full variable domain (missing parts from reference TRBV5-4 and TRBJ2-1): ETGVTQSPTHLIKTRGQQVTLRCSSQSGHNTVSWYQQALGQGPQFIFQYYREEENGRGNFPPRFSGLQFPNYSSELNVNALELDDSALYLCASSLDSRGNEQFFGPGTRLTVL.

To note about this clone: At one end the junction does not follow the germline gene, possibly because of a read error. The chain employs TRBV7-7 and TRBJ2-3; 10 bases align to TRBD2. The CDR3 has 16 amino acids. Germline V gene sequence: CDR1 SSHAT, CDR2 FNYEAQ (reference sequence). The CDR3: CASSLLAGVGTDTQYF. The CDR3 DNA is TGTGCTAGCAGCTTGCTAGCGGGAGTTGGCACAGATACGCAGTATTTT.

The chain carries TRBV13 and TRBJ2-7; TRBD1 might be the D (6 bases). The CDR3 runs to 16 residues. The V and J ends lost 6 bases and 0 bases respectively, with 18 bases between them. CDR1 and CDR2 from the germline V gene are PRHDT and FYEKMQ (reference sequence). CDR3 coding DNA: TGTGCCAGCAGTCCCTCAGGGGTTCTCAGCTCCTACGAGCAGTACTTC. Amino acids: CASSPSGVLSSYEQYF.

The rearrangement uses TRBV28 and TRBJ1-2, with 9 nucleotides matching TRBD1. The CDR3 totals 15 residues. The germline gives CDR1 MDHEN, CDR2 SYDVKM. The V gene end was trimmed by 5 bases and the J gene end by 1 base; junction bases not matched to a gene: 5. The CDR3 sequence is CASSATGGFNYGYTF. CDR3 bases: TGTGCCAGCAGTGCAACAGGGGGCTTTAACTATGGCTACACCTTC.

The CDR3 loop is CASSLVGEDYEQYF. The CDR3 bases are TGTGCCAGCAGCTTAGTAGGAGAGGACTACGAGCAGTACTTC. The chain has TRBV7-9 and TRBJ2-7; D gene uncertain. This CDR3 is built from 14 residues. CDR1 is SEHNR, CDR2 FQNEAQ, per germline (reference sequence). Deletions cut 1 base from V and 3 bases from J, with 10 bases between.

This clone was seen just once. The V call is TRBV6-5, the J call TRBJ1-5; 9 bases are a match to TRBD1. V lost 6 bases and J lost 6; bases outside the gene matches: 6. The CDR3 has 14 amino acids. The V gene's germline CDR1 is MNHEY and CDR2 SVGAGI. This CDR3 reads CASRAQGASQPQHF. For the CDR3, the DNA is TGTGCCAGCAGGGCACAGGGGGCTAGTCAGCCCCAGCATTTT.

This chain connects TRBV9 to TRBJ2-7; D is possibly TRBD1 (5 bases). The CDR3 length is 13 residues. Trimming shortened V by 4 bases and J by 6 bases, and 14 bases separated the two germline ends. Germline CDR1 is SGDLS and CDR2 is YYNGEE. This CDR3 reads CASSRKAGREQYF. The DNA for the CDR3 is TGTGCCAGCAGCCGGAAGGCAGGGCGCGAGCAGTACTTC.

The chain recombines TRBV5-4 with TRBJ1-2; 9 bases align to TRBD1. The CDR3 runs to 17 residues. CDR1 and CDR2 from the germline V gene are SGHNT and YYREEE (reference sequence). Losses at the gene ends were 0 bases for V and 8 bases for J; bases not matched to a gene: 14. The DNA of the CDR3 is TGTGCCAGCAGCTTGGTCTCCGACAGGGGGTTATTGCGGGGCTACACCTTC. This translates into CASSLVSDRGLLRGYTF. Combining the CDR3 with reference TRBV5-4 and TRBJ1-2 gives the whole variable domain ETGVTQSPTHLIKTRGQQVTLRCSSQSGHNTVSWYQQALGQGPQFIFQYYREEENGRGNFPPRFSGLQFPNYSSELNVNALELDDSALYLCASSLVSDRGLLRGYTFGSGTRLTVV.

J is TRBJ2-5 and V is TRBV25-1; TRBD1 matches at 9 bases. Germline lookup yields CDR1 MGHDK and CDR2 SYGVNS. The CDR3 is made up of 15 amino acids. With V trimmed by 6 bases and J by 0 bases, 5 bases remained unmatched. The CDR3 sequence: CASREGTGYQETQYF. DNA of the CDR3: TGTGCCAGCAGGGAAGGGACAGGGTACCAAGAGACCCAGTACTTC.

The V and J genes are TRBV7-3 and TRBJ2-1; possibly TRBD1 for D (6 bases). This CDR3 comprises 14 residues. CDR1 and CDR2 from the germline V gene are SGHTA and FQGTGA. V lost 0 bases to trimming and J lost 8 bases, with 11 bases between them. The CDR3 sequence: CASSLTRAGDEQFF. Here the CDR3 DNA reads TGTGCCAGCAGCTTAACGAGGGCAGGGGATGAGCAGTTCTTC.